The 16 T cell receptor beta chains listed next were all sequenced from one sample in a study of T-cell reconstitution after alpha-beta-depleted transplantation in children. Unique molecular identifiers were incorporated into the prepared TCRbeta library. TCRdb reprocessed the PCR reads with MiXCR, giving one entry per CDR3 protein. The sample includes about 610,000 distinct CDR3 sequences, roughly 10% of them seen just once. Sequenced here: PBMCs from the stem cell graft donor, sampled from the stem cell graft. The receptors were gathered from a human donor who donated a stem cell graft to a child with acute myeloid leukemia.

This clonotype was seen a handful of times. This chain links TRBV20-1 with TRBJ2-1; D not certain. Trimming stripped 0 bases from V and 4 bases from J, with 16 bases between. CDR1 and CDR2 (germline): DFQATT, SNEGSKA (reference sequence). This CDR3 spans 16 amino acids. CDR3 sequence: CSARDQTPISYNEQFF. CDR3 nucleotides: TGCAGTGCTAGAGATCAAACCCCTATTTCTTACAATGAGCAGTTCTTC.

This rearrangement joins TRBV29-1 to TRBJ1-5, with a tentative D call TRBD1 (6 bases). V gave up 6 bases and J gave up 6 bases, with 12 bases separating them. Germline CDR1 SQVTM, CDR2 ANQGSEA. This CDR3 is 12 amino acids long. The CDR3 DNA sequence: TGCAGCGTACAGGGTTCTGGTCAGCCCCAGCATTTT. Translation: CSVQGSGQPQHF. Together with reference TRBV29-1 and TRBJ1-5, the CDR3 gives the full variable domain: SAVISQKPSRDICQRGTSLTIQCQVDSQVTMMFWYRQQPGQSLTLIATANQGSEATYESGFVIDKFPISRPNLTFSTLTVSNMSPEDSSIYLCSVQGSGQPQHFGDGTRLSIL.

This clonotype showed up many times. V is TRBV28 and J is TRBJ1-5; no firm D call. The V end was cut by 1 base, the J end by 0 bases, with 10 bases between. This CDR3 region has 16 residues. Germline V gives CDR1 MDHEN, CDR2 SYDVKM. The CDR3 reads CASSLLSTDSNQPQHF. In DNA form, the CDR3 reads TGTGCCAGCAGTTTATTATCCACAGATAGCAATCAGCCCCAGCATTTT.

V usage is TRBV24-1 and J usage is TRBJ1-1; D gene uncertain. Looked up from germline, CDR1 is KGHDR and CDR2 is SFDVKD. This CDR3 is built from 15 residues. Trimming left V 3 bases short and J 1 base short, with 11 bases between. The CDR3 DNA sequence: TGTGCCACCAGTGATGCCGGATTGGGGAACACTGAAGCTTTCTTT. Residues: CATSDAGLGNTEAFF.

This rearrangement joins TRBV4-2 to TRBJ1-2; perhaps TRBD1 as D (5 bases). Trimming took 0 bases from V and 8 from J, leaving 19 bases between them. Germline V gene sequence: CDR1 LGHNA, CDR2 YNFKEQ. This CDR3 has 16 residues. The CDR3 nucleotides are TGTGCCAGCAGCCAAGATAATTCAGGGTCGAAAGGGGGCTACACCTTC. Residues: CASSQDNSGSKGGYTF.

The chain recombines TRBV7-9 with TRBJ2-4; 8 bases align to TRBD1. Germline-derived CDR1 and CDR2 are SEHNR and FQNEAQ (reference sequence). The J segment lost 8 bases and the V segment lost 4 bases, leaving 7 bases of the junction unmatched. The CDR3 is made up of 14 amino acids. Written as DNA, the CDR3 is TGTGCCAGCAGCTCTGACAGGGGTGCGTACATTCAGTACTTC. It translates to CASSSDRGAYIQYF.

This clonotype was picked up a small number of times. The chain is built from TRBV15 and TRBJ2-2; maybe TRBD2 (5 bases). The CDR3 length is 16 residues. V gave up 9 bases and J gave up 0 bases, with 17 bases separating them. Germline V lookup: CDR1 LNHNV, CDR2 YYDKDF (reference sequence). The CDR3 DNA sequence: TGTGCCACTTCGAGCGGAGTGCAGGCGAACACCGGGGAGCTGTTTTTT. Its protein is CATSSGVQANTGELFF.

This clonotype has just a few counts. DNA of the CDR3: TGTGCCAGCAGTCCTCCGACAGGGGGTTTCTACGAGCAGTACTTC. Its protein is CASSPPTGGFYEQYF. The chain combines TRBV27 with TRBJ2-7, with 9 positions matching TRBD1. Looked up from germline, CDR1 is MNHEY and CDR2 is SMNVEV (reference sequence). The CDR3 spans 15 residues. The trim removed 5 bases at V and 3 bases at J, leaving 8 bases unmatched.

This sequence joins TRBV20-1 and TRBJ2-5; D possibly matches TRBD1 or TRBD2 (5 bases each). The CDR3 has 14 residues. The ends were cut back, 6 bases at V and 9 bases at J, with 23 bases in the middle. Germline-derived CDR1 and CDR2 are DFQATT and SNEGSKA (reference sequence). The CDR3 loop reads CSAGRTGTSGAQYF. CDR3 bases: TGCAGTGCAGGAAGGACCGGGACCAGTGGCGCCCAGTACTTC.

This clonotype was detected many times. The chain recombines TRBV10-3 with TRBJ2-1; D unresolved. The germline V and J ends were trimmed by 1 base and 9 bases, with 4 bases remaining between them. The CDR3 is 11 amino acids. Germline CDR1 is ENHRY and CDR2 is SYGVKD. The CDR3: CAISEYGEQFF. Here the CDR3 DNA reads TGTGCCATCAGTGAGTATGGTGAGCAGTTCTTC.

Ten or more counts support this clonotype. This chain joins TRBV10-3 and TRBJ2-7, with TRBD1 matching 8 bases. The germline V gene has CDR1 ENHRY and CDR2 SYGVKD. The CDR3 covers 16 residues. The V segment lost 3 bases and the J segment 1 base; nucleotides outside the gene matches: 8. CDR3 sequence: CAISDVSGQGSYEQYF. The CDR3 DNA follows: TGTGCCATCAGTGATGTCAGTGGACAGGGATCCTACGAGCAGTACTTC.

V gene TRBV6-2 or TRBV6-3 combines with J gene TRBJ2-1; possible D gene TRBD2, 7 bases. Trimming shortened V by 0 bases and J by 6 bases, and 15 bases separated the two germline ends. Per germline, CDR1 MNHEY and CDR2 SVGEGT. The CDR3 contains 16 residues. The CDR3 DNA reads TGTGCCAGCAGTTACTCTCGGGGGGCGGTCTCCAATGAGCAGTTCTTC. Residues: CASSYSRGAVSNEQFF.

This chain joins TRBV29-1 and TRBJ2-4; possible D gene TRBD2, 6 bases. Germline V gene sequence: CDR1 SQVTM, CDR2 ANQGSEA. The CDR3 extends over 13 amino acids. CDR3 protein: CSASGLFKNIQYF. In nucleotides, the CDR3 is TGCAGTGCATCGGGACTGTTCAAAAACATTCAGTACTTC. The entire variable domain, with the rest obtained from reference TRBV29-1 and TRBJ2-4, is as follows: SAVISQKPSRDICQRGTSLTIQCQVDSQVTMMFWYRQQPGQSLTLIATANQGSEATYESGFVIDKFPISRPNLTFSTLTVSNMSPEDSSIYLCSASGLFKNIQYFGAGTRLSVL.

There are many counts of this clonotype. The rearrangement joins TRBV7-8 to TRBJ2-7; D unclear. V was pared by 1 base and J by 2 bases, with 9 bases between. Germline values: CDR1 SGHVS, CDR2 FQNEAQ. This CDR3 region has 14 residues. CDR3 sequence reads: CASSLGGVTYEQYF. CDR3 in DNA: TGTGCCAGCAGCTTAGGTGGGGTAACCTACGAGCAGTACTTC.

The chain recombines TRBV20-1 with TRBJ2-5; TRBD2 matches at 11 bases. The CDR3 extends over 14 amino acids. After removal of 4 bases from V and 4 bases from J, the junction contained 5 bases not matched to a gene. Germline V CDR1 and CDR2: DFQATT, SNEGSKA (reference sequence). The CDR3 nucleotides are TGCAGTGCTATTGGACTAGCGGGTCCAGAGACCCAGTACTTC. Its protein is CSAIGLAGPETQYF.

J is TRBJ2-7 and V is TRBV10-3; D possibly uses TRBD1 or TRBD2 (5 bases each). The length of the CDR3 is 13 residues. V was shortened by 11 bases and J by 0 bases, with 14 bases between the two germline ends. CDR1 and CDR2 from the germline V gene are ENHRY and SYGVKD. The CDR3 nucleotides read TGTGCCTCAACCGGGACGGACTCCTACGAGCAGTACTTC. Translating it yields CASTGTDSYEQYF.